This T cell receptor beta chain came from a study of immune evolution from preneoplasia to lung adenocarcinoma. Turning to the study itself: HLA loss of heterozygosity: about 7% AIS, roughly 15% MIA, about 32% ADC, none AAH. Findings of the study overall: Top clone share appeared to fall from AAH through AIS, MIA, adenocarcinoma.

Trimming removed 6 bases from V and 2 bases from J, with 14 bases in between. Germline CDR1 and CDR2: SGHDT and YYEEEE. The CDR3 runs 14 residues. Generated by immunoSEQ multiplex PCR, the TCRdb table keeps only in-frame clones and is missing some. The data show about 9,500 clones, 90% seen once. Resections took place in Japan or China from about 2014 to 2018. After pathologic assessment, macro-dissection selected premalignant or tumor cells for extraction. Notes on this clone: The antigen remains undetermined.

The chain recombines TRBV5-6 with TRBJ2-5; D ambiguous. The clonotype comes from a person aged 65 to 85 with invasive lung adenocarcinoma. The sequencing sample was made of FFPE invasive lung adenocarcinoma tissue. The CDR3 sequence: CASNLPGVQETQYF. The CDR3 DNA is TGTGCCAGCAACCTCCCTGGGGTTCAAGAGACCCAGTACTTC.